The source of this T cell receptor beta chain is a study of shared clonotypes between healthy human individuals. A single count supports this clone. The repertoire was sequenced with immunoSEQ multiplex PCR; TCRdb's copy has only in-frame clones and lacks some. The table shows about 680,000 clones, with approximately 90% occurring only once. CDR3 size: 12 residues. Germline CDR1 reads LNHDA; CDR2 reads SQIVND (reference sequence). Trimming stripped 4 bases from V and 5 bases from J, with 6 bases between. The naive CD8 subset, CD45RO-negative cells positively selected for CCR7, excluded terminally differentiated effector memory CD45RA+ cells.

The rearrangement links TRBV19 to TRBJ2-1; D gene uncertain. The sequenced material came from naive CD8+ T cells sorted from blood. This TCR was sampled from a man aged 25-45 years in good health. The CDR3 loop is CASSTRDNEQFF. The CDR3 DNA sequence: TGTGCCAGTAGTACAAGAGACAATGAGCAGTTCTTC.